Presented here are 26 T cell receptor beta chains from one specimen sequenced in a study of blood T cell repertoires in COVID-19. Assay: immunoSEQ multiplex PCR; the TCRdb copy retains only in-frame clones and omits some. The data contain fewer than 250,000 clones, almost 85% of them singletons. Sequences were obtained from peripheral blood. The origin of the receptors is a woman in her forties or fifties with active or convalescent COVID-19.

This chain uses TRBV2 with TRBJ2-5; 7 nucleotides align to TRBD1. J was trimmed by 2 bases and V by 7 bases; bases with no gene match: 4. The CDR3 consists of 13 residues. Germline CDR1 is SNHLY and CDR2 is FYNNEI. The CDR3 DNA reads as TGTGCCAGCATTTTCAGGGGGCAAGAGACCCAGTACTTC. Translated: CASIFRGQETQYF.

The chain recombines TRBV5-1 with TRBJ2-5; D gene unclear. Trimming removed 3 bases at V and 2 bases at J, with 11 bases between. Germline V gene sequence: CDR1 SGHRS, CDR2 YFSETQ. The CDR3 contains 14 residues. The CDR3 region is CASSYMQIQETQYF. DNA of the CDR3: TGCGCCAGCAGCTACATGCAGATTCAAGAGACCCAGTACTTC. Full variable domain (outside the CDR3, taken from reference TRBV5-1 and TRBJ2-5): KAGVTQTPRYLIKTRGQQVTLSCSPISGHRSVSWYQQTPGQGLQFLFEYFSETQRNKGNFPGRFSGRQFSNSRSEMNVSTLELGDSALYLCASSYMQIQETQYFGPGTRLLVL.

The rearrangement uses TRBV9 and TRBJ1-1; D not resolved. From germline, CDR1 is SGDLS and CDR2 YYNGEE. Trimming took off 0 bases at V and 9 bases at J, with 12 bases between the two ends. This CDR3 spans 13 amino acids. This CDR3 reads CASSVGEGMKAFF. Written as DNA, the CDR3 is TGTGCCAGCAGCGTAGGAGAGGGAATGAAAGCTTTCTTT. The variable domain in full, with the rest retrieved from reference TRBV9 and TRBJ1-1, is DSGVTQTPKHLITATGQRVTLRCSPRSGDLSVYWYQQSLDQGLQFLIQYYNGEERAKGNILERFSAQQFPDLHSELNLSSLELGDSALYFCASSVGEGMKAFFGQGTRLTVV.

The chain uses TRBV28 and TRBJ2-2; 7 bases fit TRBD1. V trimming: 10 bases; J trimming: 4 bases; junction bases outside the gene matches: 6. Germline V CDR1 and CDR2: MDHEN, SYDVKM. The CDR3 contains 13 residues. In DNA form, the CDR3 reads TGTGCCATCCAGGGGGTGGTCACCGGGGAGCTGTTTTTT. Protein: CAIQGVVTGELFF. The full variable domain, in which reference TRBV28 and TRBJ2-2 provide the parts outside the CDR3, is DVKVTQSSRYLVKRTGEKVFLECVQDMDHENMFWYRQDPGLGLRLIYFSYDVKMKEKGDIPEGYSVSREKKERFSLILESASTNQTSMYLCAIQGVVTGELFFGEGSRLTVL.

The chain couples TRBV19 to TRBJ1-4; D is unclear. The germline V and J ends were trimmed by 4 bases and 2 bases, with 20 bases remaining between them. The germline V gene encodes CDR1 LNHDA and CDR2 SQIVND (reference sequence). CDR3 length: 18 amino acids. CDR3 in DNA: TGTGCCAGTAGTAAGCGGGAGCTCCAGACCGCGACTAATGAAAAACTGTTTTTT. Amino acids: CASSKRELQTATNEKLFF.

The V gene is TRBV19, the J gene TRBJ1-5; D remains ambiguous. V was shortened by 1 base and J by 3 bases, with 7 bases between the two germline ends. Looked up from germline, CDR1 is LNHDA and CDR2 is SQIVND (reference sequence). CDR3 size: 14 residues. The CDR3 is CASSIVEFNQPQHF. CDR3 coding DNA: TGTGCCAGTAGTATAGTGGAGTTCAATCAGCCCCAGCATTTT.

J is TRBJ2-7 and V is TRBV18, with 11 bases that match TRBD2. V was pared by 3 bases and J by 4 bases, with 8 bases of the junction left unmatched. Looked up from germline, CDR1 is KGHSH and CDR2 is LQKENI. This CDR3 is 16 amino acids long. CDR3 loop: CASSPLGLAERYEQYF. As DNA, the CDR3 is TGTGCCAGCTCACCCTTGGGACTAGCGGAACGGTACGAGCAGTACTTC.

This clone has just one count. This chain joins TRBV19 and TRBJ2-3, with a tentative D call TRBD2 (6 bases). Trimming removed 6 bases at V and 0 bases at J, with 13 bases between. Germline lookup yields CDR1 LNHDA and CDR2 SQIVND (reference sequence). The CDR3 runs to 15 residues. CDR3 bases: TGTGCCAGTAGAGAAAGAGCGGGTAGCACAGATACGCAGTATTTT. Encoded protein: CASRERAGSTDTQYF.

V and J are TRBV19 and TRBJ1-1; no reliable D call. From germline, CDR1 is LNHDA and CDR2 SQIVND (reference sequence). The CDR3 sequence is 14 residues long. V was trimmed by 1 base and J by 0 bases, leaving 6 bases between them. This chain's CDR3 is CASSIASMNTEAFF. CDR3 bases: TGTGCCAGTAGTATAGCCAGTATGAACACTGAAGCTTTCTTT.

The gene calls are TRBV7-2 and TRBJ2-5, with 7 bases aligning to TRBD2. Germline V gene data show CDR1 as SGHTA and CDR2 as FQGNSA. CDR3 length: 15 residues. J gave up 2 bases and V 0 bases, and 3 bases lay outside the gene matches. CDR3 nucleotides: TGTGCCAGCAGCTTAGCGCGGACTAGTCAAGAGACCCAGTACTTC. It codes for CASSLARTSQETQYF.

This clone has a count of ten or more. Written as DNA, the CDR3 is TGTGCCAGCAGTGCCACGGGAGCGAATGAAAAACTGTTTTTT. Amino acid sequence: CASSATGANEKLFF. V gene TRBV25-1 combines with J gene TRBJ1-4, with D hard to call. V shed 4 bases and J shed 5 bases, with 11 bases lying between them. This CDR3 has 14 residues. Germline loops: CDR1 MGHDK, CDR2 SYGVNS.

This CDR3 is CASSPGGSGANVLTF. CDR3 nucleotides: TGTGCCAGCAGCCCCGGAGGGTCTGGGGCCAACGTCCTGACTTTC. V usage is TRBV7-3 and J usage is TRBJ2-6; weak D call: TRBD2 (6 bases). Trimming stripped 5 bases from V and 1 base from J, with 9 bases between. Germline V gene data show CDR1 as SGHTA and CDR2 as FQGTGA. This CDR3 is 15 amino acids long.

This clone was detected only a few times. J is TRBJ1-5 and V is TRBV13, with D possibly matching TRBD1 (5 bases). This CDR3 has 16 residues. The V end lost 0 bases, the J end lost 7 bases, and 16 bases lay between the germline ends. Germline V lookup: CDR1 PRHDT, CDR2 FYEKMQ (reference sequence). CDR3 loop: CASSLGAQGRGQPQHF. DNA of the CDR3: TGTGCCAGCAGCTTAGGTGCGCAGGGAAGGGGACAGCCCCAGCATTTT.

The chain joins TRBV2 to TRBJ1-1; the D gene is possibly TRBD1 (5 bases). Trimming took off 4 bases at V and 3 bases at J, with 9 bases between the two ends. Germline V gives CDR1 SNHLY, CDR2 FYNNEI. CDR3 length: 13 amino acids. The CDR3 DNA is TGTGCCAGCAGTGTGGGGGGGTACACTGAAGCTTTCTTT. This gives the protein CASSVGGYTEAFF.

In this sample, this clone turned up once. This chain links TRBV6-5 with TRBJ1-1; 8 positions agree with TRBD1. This CDR3 comprises 14 residues. Germline lookup yields CDR1 MNHEY and CDR2 SVGAGI. V gave up 6 bases and J gave up 0 bases; unmatched junction bases: 3. CDR3 sequence: CASRRDRMNTEAFF. The CDR3 DNA is TGTGCCAGCAGGCGGGACAGGATGAACACTGAAGCTTTCTTT.

This clone was observed a few times. V gene TRBV5-5 combines with J gene TRBJ1-4, with TRBD1 matching 11 bases. V gave up 3 bases and J gave up 7 bases; unmatched junction bases: 8. CDR3 length: 16 residues. Germline CDR1 and CDR2: SGHKS and YYEKEE (reference sequence). Here the CDR3 DNA reads TGTGCCAGCAGCTCTGGACAGGGGGCTAATAGTGAAAAACTGTTTTTT. It codes for CASSSGQGANSEKLFF.

The rearrangement uses TRBV3-1 (or the pseudogene TRBV3-2) and TRBJ2-7; tentative D call: TRBD2 (5 bases). Trimming removed 7 bases at V and 5 bases at J, with 15 bases between. CDR1 and CDR2 from the germline V gene are LGHDT and YNNKEL (reference sequence). The CDR3 sequence is 13 residues long. The CDR3 reads CASTTIGGHEQYF. The CDR3, as DNA: TGTGCCAGCACCACCATTGGAGGTCACGAGCAGTACTTC.

DNA for the CDR3: TGCGCCAGCAGCCTAATCGCTGGGGAGGAGACCCAGTACTTC. It yields the protein CASSLIAGEETQYF. The rearrangement uses TRBV5-1 and TRBJ2-5, with D perhaps TRBD2 (5 bases). The germline V gene encodes CDR1 SGHRS and CDR2 YFSETQ. V was trimmed by 4 bases and J by 5 bases, leaving 15 bases between them. This CDR3 spans 14 amino acids. The whole variable domain, filled in from reference TRBV5-1 and TRBJ2-5, reads KAGVTQTPRYLIKTRGQQVTLSCSPISGHRSVSWYQQTPGQGLQFLFEYFSETQRNKGNFPGRFSGRQFSNSRSEMNVSTLELGDSALYLCASSLIAGEETQYFGPGTRLLVL.

The table lists this clone with a count of one. The same CDR3 can be traced to other DNA sequences in this sample. This rearrangement joins TRBV7-9 to TRBJ1-2, with D hard to call. Trimming took 1 base from V and 2 from J, leaving 8 bases between them. Germline lookup yields CDR1 SEHNR and CDR2 FQNEAQ (reference sequence). CDR3 length equals 14 residues. DNA of the CDR3: TGTGCCAGCAGCTTAGGGCAGGCCAACTATGGCTACACCTTC. This gives the protein CASSLGQANYGYTF.

The CDR3 region has the DNA TGTGCCAGCAGCCGCGGGATTCAAGGCTACACCTTC. This gives the protein CASSRGIQGYTF. The V and J genes are TRBV14 and TRBJ1-2; D gene unclear. CDR3 size: 12 residues. Trimming pared 4 bases from V and 8 bases from J, leaving 11 bases between. Germline CDR1 and CDR2: SGHDN and FVKESK.

This chain links TRBV2 with TRBJ2-3; D is unresolved. Germline V gives CDR1 SNHLY, CDR2 FYNNEI. CDR3 length: 11 amino acids. Trimming took off 4 bases at V and 12 bases at J, with 11 bases between the two ends. This CDR3 reads CASSGAVIQYF. Written as DNA, the CDR3 is TGTGCCAGCAGTGGGGCCGTCATACAGTATTTT.

The CDR3 nucleotides read TGCGCCAGCAGCGACCCCGGGACTACTTACGAGCAGTACTTC. Translated: CASSDPGTTYEQYF. The J gene is TRBJ2-7, the V gene TRBV5-1, with TRBD2 matching 7 bases. The CDR3 consists of 14 residues. Germline CDR1 and CDR2: SGHRS and YFSETQ. Losses at the gene ends were 4 bases for V and 4 bases for J; bases not matched to a gene: 8.

The chain combines TRBV6-2 or TRBV6-3 with TRBJ2-7, with 7 positions matching TRBD1. The V and J ends lost 6 bases and 5 bases, in that order; junction bases with no gene match: 10. Germline V lookup: CDR1 MNHEY, CDR2 SVGEGT. CDR3 length: 14 residues. The CDR3 coding sequence is TGTGCCAGCAGCACCAACAGGGGTTGGGACGAGCAGTACGTC. It codes for CASSTNRGWDEQYV.

The gene calls are TRBV4-1 and TRBJ2-5; D gene uncertain. Germline CDR1 and CDR2: MGHRA and YSYEKL. There are 15 residues in the CDR3. With 4 bases removed from V and 8 bases from J, the gap between germline ends came to 20 bases. CDR3 DNA sequence: TGCGCCAGCAGCCCTCGGGTAATGGCGGCGAACACCCAGTACTTC. It codes for CASSPRVMAANTQYF.

This chain connects TRBV6-4 to TRBJ2-5; D gene ambiguous. This CDR3 is 15 amino acids long. The V and J ends lost 0 bases and 4 bases respectively, with 12 bases between them. CDR1 MRHNA and CDR2 SNTAGT come from the germline V gene. The chain's CDR3 is CASSDSETAAETQYF. The CDR3 nucleotides read TGTGCCAGCAGTGACTCGGAGACCGCGGCAGAGACCCAGTACTTC.

The chain recombines TRBV6-5 with TRBJ1-5; 9 positions agree with TRBD1. The germline V gene encodes CDR1 MNHEY and CDR2 SVGAGI. V shed 10 bases, J shed 2 bases, and the junction held 9 bases outside the gene matches. There are 15 residues in the CDR3. This CDR3 is CATIQGAVGNQPQHF. As DNA, the CDR3 is TGTGCCACGATACAGGGGGCGGTTGGCAATCAGCCCCAGCATTTT.